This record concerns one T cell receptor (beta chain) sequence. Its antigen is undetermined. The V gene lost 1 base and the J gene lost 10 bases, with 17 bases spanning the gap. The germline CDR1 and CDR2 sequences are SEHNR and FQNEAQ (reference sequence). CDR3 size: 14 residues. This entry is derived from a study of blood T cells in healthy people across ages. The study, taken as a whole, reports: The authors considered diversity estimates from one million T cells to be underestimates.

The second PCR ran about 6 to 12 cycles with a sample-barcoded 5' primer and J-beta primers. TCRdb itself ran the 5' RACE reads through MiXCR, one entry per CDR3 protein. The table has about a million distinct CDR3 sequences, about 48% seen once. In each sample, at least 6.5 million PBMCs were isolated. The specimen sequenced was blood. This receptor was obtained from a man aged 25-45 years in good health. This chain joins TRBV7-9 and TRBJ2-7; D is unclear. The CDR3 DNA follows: TGTGCCAGCAGCTTAGAAGGATTCCTGAGGCGTCAGTACTTC. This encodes CASSLEGFLRRQYF.